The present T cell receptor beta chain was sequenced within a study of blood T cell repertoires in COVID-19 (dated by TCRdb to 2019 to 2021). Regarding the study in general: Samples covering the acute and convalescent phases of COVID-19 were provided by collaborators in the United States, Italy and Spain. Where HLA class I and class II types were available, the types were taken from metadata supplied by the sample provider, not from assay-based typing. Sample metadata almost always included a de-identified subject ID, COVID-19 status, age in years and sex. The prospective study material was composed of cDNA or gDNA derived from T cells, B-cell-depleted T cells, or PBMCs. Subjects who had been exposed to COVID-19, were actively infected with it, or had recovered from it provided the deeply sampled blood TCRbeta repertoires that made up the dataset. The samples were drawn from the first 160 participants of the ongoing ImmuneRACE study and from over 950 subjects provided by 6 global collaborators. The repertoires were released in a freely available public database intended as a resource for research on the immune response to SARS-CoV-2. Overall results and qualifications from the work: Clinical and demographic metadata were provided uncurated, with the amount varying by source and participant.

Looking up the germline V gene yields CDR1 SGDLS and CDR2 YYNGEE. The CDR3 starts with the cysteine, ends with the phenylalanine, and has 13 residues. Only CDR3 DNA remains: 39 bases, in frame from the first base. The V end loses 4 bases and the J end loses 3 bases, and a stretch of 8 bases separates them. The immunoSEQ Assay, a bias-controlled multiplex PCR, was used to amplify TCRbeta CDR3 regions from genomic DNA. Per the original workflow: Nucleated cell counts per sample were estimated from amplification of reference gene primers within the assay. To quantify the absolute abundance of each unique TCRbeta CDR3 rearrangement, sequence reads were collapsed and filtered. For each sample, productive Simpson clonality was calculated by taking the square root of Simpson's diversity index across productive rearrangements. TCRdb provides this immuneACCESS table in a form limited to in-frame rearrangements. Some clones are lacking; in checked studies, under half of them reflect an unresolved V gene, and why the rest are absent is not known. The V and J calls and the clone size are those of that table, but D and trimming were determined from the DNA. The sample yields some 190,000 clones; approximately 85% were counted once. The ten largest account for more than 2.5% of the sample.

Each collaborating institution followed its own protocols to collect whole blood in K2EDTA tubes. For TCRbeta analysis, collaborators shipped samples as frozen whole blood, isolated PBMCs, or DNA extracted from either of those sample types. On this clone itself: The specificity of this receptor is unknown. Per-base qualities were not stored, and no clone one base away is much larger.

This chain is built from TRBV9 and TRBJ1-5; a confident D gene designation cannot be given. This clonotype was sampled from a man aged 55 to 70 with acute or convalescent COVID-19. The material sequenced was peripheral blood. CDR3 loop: CASSPGLNQPQHF. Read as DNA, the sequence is TGTGCCAGCAGCCCGGGTCTCAATCAGCCCCAGCATTTT.